This T cell receptor beta chain was sequenced in a study of CD8+CD57+ T cells in acquired aplastic anemia. Study-wide findings and caveats: Patients and controls shared nearly 30 CD8+ CDR3 sequences, which appeared highly expressed in patients and within their immunodominant clones. Patients and controls were not found to differ significantly in CD8+ Simpson's diversity.

A remark on this clonotype: Antigen specificity is unknown.

Sequenced patients had shown CD8+CD57+ cell expansion by flow cytometry. There was no therapy given to any patient before the blood sampling took place. CDR3 and TCR beta VDJ profiling relied on a genomic DNA template. TCRdb reprocessed the reads via MiXCR and lists one record per CDR3 protein. The sample yields about 200,000 distinct CDR3 sequences, roughly 45% seen once. Material: sorted CD4+, CD8+, or CD8+CD57+ T cells (not recorded which) from PBMCs. This clonotype was obtained from a human donor with aplastic anemia.

Here the CDR3 reads CASSQRPGSNSEQFF. CDR3 nucleotides: TGTGCCAGCAGCCAGAGACCGGGGTCCAACAGTGAGCAGTTCTTC. This chain joins TRBV7-3 and TRBJ2-1; D is possibly TRBD2 (5 bases). The CDR3 consists of 15 residues. The V end was cut by 5 bases, the J end by 9 bases, with 20 bases between. Per germline, CDR1 SGHTA and CDR2 FQGTGA.